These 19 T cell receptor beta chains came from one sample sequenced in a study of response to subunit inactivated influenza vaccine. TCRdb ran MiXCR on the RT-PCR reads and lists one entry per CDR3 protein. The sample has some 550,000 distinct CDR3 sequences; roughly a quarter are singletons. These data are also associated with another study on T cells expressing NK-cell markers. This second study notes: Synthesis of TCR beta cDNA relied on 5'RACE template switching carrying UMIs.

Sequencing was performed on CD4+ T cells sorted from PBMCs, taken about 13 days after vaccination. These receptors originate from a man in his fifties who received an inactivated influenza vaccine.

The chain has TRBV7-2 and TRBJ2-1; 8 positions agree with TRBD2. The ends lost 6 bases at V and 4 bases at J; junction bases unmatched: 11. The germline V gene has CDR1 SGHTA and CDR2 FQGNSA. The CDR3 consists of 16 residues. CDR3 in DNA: TGTGCCAGCAGTATCATCAGCGGACTAGCATACAATGAGCAGTTCTTC. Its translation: CASSIISGLAYNEQFF.

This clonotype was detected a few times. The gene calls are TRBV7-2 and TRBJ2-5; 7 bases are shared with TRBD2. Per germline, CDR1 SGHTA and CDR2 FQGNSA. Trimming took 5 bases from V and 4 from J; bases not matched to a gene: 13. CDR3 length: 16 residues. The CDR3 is CASSQGLGVGGETQYF. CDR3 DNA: TGTGCCAGCAGCCAAGGACTAGGAGTGGGGGGAGAGACCCAGTACTTC.

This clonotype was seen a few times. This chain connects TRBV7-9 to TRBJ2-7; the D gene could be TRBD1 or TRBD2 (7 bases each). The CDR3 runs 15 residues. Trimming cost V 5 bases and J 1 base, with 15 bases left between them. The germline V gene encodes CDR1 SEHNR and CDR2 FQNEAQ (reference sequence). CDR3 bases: TGTGCCAGCAGCGCCCAGGGGGGGATTTCCTACGAGCAGTACTTC. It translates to CASSAQGGISYEQYF.

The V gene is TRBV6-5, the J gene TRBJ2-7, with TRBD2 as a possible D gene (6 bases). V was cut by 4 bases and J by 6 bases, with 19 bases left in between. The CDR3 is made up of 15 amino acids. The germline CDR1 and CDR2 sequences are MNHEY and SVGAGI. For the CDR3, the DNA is TGTGCCAGCAGTTTAGGACTAAATACTGGGGGCGAGCAGTACTTC. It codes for CASSLGLNTGGEQYF.

This chain's CDR3 is CATSRESRGEQYF. The DNA for the CDR3 is TGTGCCACCAGCAGAGAGTCCCGGGGGGAGCAGTACTTC. V is TRBV15 and J is TRBJ2-7, with D possibly being TRBD2 (6 bases). This CDR3 spans 13 amino acids. Germline V gene data show CDR1 as LNHNV and CDR2 as YYDKDF (reference sequence). V lost 0 bases to trimming and J lost 7 bases, with 10 bases between them.

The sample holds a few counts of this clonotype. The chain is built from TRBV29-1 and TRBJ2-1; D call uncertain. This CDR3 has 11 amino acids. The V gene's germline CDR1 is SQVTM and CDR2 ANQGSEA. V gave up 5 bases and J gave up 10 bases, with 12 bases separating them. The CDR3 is CSVRLWGEQFF. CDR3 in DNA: TGCAGCGTTCGGCTCTGGGGAGAGCAGTTCTTC.

CDR3 bases: TGCAGCGTTTGTTACCTTGGACAGGGGAGGACTGAAGCTTTCTTT. Translating gives CSVCYLGQGRTEAFF. The rearrangement uses TRBV29-1 and TRBJ1-1; 9 positions match TRBD1. The CDR3 totals 15 residues. The V gene end was trimmed by 5 bases and the J gene end by 5 bases; junction bases not matched to a gene: 12. CDR1 is SQVTM, CDR2 ANQGSEA, per germline.

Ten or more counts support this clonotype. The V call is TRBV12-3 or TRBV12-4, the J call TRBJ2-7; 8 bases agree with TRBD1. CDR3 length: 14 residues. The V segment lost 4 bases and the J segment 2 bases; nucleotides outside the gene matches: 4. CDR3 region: CASSSNRGTYEQYF. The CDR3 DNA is TGTGCCAGCAGTTCCAACAGGGGGACCTACGAGCAGTACTTC.

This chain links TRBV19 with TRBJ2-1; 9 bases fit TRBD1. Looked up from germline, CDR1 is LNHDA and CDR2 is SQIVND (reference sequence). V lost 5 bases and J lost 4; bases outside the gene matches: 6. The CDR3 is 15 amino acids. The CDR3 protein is CASSYGTGIYNEQFF. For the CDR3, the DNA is TGTGCCAGTAGTTATGGGACAGGGATTTACAATGAGCAGTTCTTC.

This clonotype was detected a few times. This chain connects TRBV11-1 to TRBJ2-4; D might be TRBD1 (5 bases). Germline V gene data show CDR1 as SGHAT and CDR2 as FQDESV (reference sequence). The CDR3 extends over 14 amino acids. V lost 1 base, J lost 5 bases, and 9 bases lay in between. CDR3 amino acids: CASSLGQKENIQYF. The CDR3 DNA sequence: TGTGCCAGCAGCTTAGGACAGAAGGAAAACATTCAGTACTTC. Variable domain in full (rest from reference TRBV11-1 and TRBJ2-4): EAEVAQSPRYKITEKSQAVAFWCDPISGHATLYWYRQILGQGPELLVQFQDESVVDDSQLPKDRFSAERLKGVDSTLKIQPAELGDSAMYLCASSLGQKENIQYFGAGTRLSVL.

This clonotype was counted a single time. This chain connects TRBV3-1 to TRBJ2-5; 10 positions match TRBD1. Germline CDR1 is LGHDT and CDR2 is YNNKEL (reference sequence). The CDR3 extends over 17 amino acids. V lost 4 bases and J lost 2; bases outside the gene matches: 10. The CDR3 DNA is TGTGCCAGCAGCCGAGGACTCGGGACAGGGGTTCAAGAGACCCAGTACTTC. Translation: CASSRGLGTGVQETQYF.

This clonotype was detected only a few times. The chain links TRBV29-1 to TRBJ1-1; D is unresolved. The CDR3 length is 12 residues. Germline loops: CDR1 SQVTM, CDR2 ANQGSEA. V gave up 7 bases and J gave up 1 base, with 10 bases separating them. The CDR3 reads CSARHRNTEAFF. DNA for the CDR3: TGCAGCGCGCGACACCGGAACACTGAAGCTTTCTTT.

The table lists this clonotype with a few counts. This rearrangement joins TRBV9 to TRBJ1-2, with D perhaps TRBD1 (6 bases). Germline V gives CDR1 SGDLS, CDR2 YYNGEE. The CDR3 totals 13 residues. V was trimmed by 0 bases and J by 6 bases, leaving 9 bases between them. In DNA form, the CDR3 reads TGTGCCAGCAGCGTAGAACAGGGCAATGGCTACACCTTC. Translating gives CASSVEQGNGYTF.

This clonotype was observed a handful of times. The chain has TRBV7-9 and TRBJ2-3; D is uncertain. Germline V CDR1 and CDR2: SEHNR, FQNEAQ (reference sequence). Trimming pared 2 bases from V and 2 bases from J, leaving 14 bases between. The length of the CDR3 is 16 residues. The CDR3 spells CASSLSGRRSTDTQYF. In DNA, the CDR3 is TGTGCCAGCAGCTTATCAGGCAGGAGATCCACAGATACGCAGTATTTT.

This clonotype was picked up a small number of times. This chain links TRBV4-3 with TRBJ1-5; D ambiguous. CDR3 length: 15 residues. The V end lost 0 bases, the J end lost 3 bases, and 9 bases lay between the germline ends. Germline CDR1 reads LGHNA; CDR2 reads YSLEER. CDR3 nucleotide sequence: TGCGCCAGCAGCCAAGATACAGTAAACAATCAGCCCCAGCATTTT. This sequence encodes CASSQDTVNNQPQHF.

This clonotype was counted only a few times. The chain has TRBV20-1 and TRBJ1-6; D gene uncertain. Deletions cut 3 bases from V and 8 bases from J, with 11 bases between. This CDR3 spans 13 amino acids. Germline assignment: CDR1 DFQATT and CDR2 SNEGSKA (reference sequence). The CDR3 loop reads CSARWQAHSPLHF. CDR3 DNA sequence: TGCAGTGCTAGGTGGCAGGCCCATTCACCCCTCCACTTT.

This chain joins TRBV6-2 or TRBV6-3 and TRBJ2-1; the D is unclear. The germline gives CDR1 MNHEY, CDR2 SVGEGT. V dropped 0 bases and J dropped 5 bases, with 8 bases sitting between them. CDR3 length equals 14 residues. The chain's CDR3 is CASSYSRLNNEQFF. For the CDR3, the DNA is TGTGCCAGCAGTTACTCGCGGCTAAACAATGAGCAGTTCTTC.

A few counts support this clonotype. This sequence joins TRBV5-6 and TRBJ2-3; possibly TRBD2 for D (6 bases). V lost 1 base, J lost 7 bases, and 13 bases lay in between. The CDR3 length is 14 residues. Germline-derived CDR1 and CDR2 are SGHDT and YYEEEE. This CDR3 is CASSLSREVNTQYF. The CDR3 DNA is TGTGCCAGCAGCTTGAGCAGGGAGGTGAATACGCAGTATTTT.

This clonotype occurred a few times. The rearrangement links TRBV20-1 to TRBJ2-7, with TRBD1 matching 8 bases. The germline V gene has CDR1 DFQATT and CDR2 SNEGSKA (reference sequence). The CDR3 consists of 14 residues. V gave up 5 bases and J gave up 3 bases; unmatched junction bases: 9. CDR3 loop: CSARAEDRDYEQYF. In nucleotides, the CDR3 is TGCAGTGCTCGAGCCGAGGACAGGGACTACGAGCAGTACTTC.